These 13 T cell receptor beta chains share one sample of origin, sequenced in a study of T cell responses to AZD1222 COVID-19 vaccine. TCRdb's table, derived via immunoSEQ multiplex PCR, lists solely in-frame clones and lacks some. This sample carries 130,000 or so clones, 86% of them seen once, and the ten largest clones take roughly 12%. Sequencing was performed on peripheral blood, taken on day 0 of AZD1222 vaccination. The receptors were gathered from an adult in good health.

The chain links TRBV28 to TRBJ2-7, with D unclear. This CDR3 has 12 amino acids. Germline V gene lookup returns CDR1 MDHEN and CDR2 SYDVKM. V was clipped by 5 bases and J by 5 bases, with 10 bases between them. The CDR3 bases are TGTGCCAGCAGTCCCCCTACGGACGAGCAGTACTTC. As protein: CASSPPTDEQYF.

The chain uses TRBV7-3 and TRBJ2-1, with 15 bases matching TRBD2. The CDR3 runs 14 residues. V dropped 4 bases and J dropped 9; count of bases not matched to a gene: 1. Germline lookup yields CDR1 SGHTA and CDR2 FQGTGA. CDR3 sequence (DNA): TGTGCCAGCAGCTCGGGACTAGCGGGAGGTGAGCAGTTCTTC. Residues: CASSSGLAGGEQFF.

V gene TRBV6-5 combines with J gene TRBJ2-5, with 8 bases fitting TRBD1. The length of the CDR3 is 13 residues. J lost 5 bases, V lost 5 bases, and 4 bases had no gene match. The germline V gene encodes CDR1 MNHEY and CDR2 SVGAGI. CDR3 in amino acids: CASSQGALETQYF. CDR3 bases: TGTGCCAGCAGTCAGGGGGCTTTGGAGACCCAGTACTTC.

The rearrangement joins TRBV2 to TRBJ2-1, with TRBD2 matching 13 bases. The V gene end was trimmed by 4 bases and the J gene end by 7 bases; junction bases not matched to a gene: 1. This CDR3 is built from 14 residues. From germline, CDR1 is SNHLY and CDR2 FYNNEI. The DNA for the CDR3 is TGTGCCAGCAGTGGGACTAGCGGGAGTAATGAGCAGTTCTTC. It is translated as CASSGTSGSNEQFF.

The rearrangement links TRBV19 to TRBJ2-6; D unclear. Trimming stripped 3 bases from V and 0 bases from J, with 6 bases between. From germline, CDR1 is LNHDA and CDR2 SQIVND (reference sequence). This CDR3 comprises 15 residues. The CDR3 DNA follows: TGTGCCAGTAGTATTGTCCCCTCTGGGGCCAACGTCCTGACTTTC. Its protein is CASSIVPSGANVLTF. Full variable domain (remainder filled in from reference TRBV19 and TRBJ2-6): DGGITQSPKYLFRKEGQNVTLSCEQNLNHDAMYWYRQDPGQGLRLIYYSQIVNDFQKGDIAEGYSVSREKKESFPLTVTSAQKNPTAFYLCASSIVPSGANVLTFGAGSRLTVL.

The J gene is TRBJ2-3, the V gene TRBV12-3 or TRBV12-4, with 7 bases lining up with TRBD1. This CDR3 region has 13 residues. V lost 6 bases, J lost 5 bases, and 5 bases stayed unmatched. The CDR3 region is CASRRQGQDTQYF. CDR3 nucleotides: TGTGCCAGCAGGCGACAGGGCCAAGATACGCAGTATTTT.

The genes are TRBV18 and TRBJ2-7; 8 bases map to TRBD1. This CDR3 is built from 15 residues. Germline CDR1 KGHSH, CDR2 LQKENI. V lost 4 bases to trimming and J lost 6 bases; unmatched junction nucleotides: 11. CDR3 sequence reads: CASSRTGTKSGEQYF. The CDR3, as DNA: TGTGCCAGCTCACGGACAGGGACAAAATCTGGCGAGCAGTACTTC.

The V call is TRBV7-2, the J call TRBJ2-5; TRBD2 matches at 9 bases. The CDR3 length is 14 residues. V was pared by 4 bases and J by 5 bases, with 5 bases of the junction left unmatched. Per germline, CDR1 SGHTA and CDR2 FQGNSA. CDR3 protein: CASSSGSGGETQYF. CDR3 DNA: TGTGCCAGCAGCTCAGGGAGCGGGGGGGAGACCCAGTACTTC.

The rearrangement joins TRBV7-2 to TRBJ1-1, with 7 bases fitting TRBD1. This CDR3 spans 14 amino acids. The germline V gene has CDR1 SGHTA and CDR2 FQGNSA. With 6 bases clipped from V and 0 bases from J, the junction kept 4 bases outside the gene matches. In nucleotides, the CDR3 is TGTGCCAGCAGACTCGGGACAGTGAACACTGAAGCTTTCTTT. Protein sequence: CASRLGTVNTEAFF.

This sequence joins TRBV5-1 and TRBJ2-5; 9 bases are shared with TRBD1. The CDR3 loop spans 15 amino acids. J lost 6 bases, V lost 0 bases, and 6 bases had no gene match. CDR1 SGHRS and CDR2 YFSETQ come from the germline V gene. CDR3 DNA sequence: TGCGCCAGCAGCTTGGAAACAGGGGGCGTGAAGACCCAGTACTTC. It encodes CASSLETGGVKTQYF.

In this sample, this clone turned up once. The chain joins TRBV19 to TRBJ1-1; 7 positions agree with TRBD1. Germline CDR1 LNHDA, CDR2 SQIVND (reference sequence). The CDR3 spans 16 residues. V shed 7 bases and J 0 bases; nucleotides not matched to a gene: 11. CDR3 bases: TGTGCCAGTACACGCTGGCAGGGGGGAATGAACACTGAAGCTTTCTTT. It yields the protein CASTRWQGGMNTEAFF.

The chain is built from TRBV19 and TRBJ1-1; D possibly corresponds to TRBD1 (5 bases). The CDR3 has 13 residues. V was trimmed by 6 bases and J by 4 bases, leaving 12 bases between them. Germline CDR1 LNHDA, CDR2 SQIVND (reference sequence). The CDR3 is CASRTEGSTEAFF. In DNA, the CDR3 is TGTGCCAGTAGGACGGAGGGGTCCACTGAAGCTTTCTTT. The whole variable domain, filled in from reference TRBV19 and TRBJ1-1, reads DGGITQSPKYLFRKEGQNVTLSCEQNLNHDAMYWYRQDPGQGLRLIYYSQIVNDFQKGDIAEGYSVSREKKESFPLTVTSAQKNPTAFYLCASRTEGSTEAFFGQGTRLTVV.

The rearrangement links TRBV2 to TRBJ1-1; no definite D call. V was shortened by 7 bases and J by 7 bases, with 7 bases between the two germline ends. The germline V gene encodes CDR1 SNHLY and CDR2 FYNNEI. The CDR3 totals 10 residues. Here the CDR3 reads CASTTHEAFF. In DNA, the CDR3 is TGTGCCAGCACCACCCATGAAGCTTTCTTT.